Below, 5 T cell receptor beta chains from the same sample are listed, as sequenced in a study of identifying expanded T cells in peripheral blood. Profiled with immunoSEQ multiplex PCR; TCRdb holds only in-frame clones, not every one. This sample yields around 85,000 clones, of which roughly 90% are seen a single time; around 2.8% belongs to the top ten. Sequencing was done on a sample of blood. All receptors come from a person between 18 and 75 years old in good health.

The CDR3 DNA is TGTGCCAGCGGTAATTTAGACAGGGGGGAGACCCAGTACTTC. Its translation is CASGNLDRGETQYF. J is TRBJ2-5 and V is TRBV6-6; TRBD1 agrees at 9 bases. The J segment lost 5 bases and the V segment lost 8 bases, leaving 9 bases of the junction unmatched. There are 14 residues in the CDR3. Germline V lookup: CDR1 MNHNY, CDR2 SVGAGI (reference sequence).

CDR3 amino acids: CASSERQGTNEKLFF. As DNA, the CDR3 is TGTGCCAGCAGTGAACGGCAGGGCACTAATGAAAAACTGTTTTTT. The chain is built from TRBV2 and TRBJ1-4; weak D call: TRBD1 (5 bases). The CDR3 consists of 15 residues. The germline CDR1 and CDR2 sequences are SNHLY and FYNNEI. V was shortened by 2 bases and J by 2 bases, with 9 bases between the two germline ends.

The chain carries TRBV23-1 and TRBJ1-5; a possible D gene is TRBD1 (6 bases). TRBV23-1 is assigned to the ORF class and has an uncertain function. The CDR3 extends over 16 amino acids. V was clipped by 8 bases and J by 3 bases, with 20 bases between them. The CDR3 spells CASEPLGQPVNQPQHF. The CDR3, as DNA: TGCGCCAGCGAACCACTTGGACAGCCCGTCAATCAGCCCCAGCATTTT.

The chain carries TRBV6-1 and TRBJ2-5; 11 positions agree with TRBD2. CDR3 length: 16 residues. V was clipped by 4 bases and J by 2 bases; unmatched bases: 6. Germline V lookup: CDR1 MNHNS, CDR2 SASEGT. The chain's CDR3 is CASSARLAGNQETQYF. CDR3 DNA sequence: TGTGCCAGCAGTGCCAGACTAGCGGGAAATCAAGAGACCCAGTACTTC.

This clone appeared once. This chain connects TRBV19 to TRBJ1-5, with D possibly being TRBD1 (5 bases). CDR1 and CDR2 from the germline V gene are LNHDA and SQIVND (reference sequence). V was trimmed by 6 bases and J by 4 bases, leaving 7 bases between them. The CDR3 has 12 amino acids. The CDR3 loop is CASRGTNQPQHF. CDR3 nucleotides: TGTGCCAGTAGAGGGACTAATCAGCCCCAGCATTTT.